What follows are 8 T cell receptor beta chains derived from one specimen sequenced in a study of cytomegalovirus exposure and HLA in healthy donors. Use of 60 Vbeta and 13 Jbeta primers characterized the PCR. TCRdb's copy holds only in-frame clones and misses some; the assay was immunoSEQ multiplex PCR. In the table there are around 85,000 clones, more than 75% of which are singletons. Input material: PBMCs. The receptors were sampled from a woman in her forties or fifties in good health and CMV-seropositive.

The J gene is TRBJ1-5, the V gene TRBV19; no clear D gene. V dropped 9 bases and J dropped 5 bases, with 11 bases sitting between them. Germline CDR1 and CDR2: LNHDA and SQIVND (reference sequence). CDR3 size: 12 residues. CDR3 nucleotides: TGTGCCAGCAAGGCAGGTTATCAGCCCCAGCATTTT. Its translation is CASKAGYQPQHF.

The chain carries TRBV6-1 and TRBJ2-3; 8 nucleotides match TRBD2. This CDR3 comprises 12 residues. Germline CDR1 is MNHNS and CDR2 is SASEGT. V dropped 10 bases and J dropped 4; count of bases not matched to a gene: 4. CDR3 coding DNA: TGTGCCACCAAGCGGGAGCCAGATACGCAGTATTTT. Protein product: CATKREPDTQYF.

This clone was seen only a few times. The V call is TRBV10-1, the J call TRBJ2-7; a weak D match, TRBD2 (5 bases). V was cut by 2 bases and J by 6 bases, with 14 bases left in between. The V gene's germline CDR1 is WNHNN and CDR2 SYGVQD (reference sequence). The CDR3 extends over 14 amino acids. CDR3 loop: CASSEGLTHSEQYF. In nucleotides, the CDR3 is TGCGCCAGCAGTGAGGGACTTACGCACAGCGAGCAGTACTTC.

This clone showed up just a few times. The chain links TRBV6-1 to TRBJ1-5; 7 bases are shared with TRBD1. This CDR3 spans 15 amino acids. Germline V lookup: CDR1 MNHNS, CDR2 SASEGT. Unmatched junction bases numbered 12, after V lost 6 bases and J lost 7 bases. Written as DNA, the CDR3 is TGTGCCAGCAGGCCTAATGCAGGGGGTGGCCAGCCCCAGCATTTT. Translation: CASRPNAGGGQPQHF.

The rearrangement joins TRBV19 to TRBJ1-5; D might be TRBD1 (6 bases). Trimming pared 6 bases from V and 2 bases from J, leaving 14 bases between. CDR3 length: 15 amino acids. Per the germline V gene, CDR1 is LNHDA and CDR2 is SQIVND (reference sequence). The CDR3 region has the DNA TGTGCCAGTAGGTTTATGGGGGCGGGCAATCAGCCCCAGCATTTT. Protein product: CASRFMGAGNQPQHF. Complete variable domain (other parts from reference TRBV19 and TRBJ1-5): DGGITQSPKYLFRKEGQNVTLSCEQNLNHDAMYWYRQDPGQGLRLIYYSQIVNDFQKGDIAEGYSVSREKKESFPLTVTSAQKNPTAFYLCASRFMGAGNQPQHFGDGTRLSIL.

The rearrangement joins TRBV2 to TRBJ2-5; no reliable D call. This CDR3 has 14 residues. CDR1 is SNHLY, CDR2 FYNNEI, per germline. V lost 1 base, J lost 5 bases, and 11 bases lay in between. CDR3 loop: CASSEVPFQETQYF. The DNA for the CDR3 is TGTGCCAGCAGTGAAGTTCCCTTCCAGGAGACCCAGTACTTC. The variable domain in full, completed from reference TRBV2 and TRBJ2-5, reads EPEVTQTPSHQVTQMGQEVILRCVPISNHLYFYWYRQILGQKVEFLVSFYNNEISEKSEIFDDQFSVERPDGSNFTLKIRSTKLEDSAMYFCASSEVPFQETQYFGPGTRLLVL.

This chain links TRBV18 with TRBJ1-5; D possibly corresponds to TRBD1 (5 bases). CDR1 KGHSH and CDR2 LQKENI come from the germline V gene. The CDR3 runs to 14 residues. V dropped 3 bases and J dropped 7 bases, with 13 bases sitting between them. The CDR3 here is CASSPSGDGQPQHF. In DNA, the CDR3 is TGTGCCAGCTCACCGTCGGGGGACGGGCAGCCCCAGCATTTT.

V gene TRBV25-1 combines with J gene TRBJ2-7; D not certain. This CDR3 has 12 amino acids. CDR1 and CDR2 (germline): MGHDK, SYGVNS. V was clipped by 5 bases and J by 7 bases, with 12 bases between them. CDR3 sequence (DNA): TGTGCCAGCAGTTCCCCCAACCTAGAGCAGTACTTC. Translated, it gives CASSSPNLEQYF.